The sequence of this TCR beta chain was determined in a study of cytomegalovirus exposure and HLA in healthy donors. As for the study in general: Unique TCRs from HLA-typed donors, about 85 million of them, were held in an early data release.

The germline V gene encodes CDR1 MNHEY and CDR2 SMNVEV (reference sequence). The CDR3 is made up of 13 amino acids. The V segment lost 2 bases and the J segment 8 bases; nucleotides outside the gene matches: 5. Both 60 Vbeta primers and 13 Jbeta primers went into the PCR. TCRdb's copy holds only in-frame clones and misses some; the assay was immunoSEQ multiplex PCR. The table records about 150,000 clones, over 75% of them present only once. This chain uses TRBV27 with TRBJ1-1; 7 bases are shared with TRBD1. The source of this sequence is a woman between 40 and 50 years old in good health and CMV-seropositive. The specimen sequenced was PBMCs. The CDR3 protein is CASSLLGQVEAFF. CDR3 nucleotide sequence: TGTGCCAGCAGTTTACTCGGACAGGTAGAAGCTTTCTTT.